These 8 T cell receptor beta chains originate from one sample sequenced in a study of technical replicates of blood from a few donors. Libraries were prepared by immunoSEQ multiplex PCR; TCRdb keeps only in-frame clonotypes and omits some of them. Of some 70,000 clones in the sample, about nine tenths were seen once. The specimen sequenced was T cells isolated from PBMCs. These receptors all stem from a human donor in good health.

The gene calls are TRBV7-9 and TRBJ2-7; TRBD1 agrees at 7 bases. The V segment lost 6 bases and the J segment 3 bases; nucleotides outside the gene matches: 5. The CDR3 is made up of 13 amino acids. Germline CDR1 SEHNR, CDR2 FQNEAQ (reference sequence). The CDR3: CASSHDRDYEQYF. CDR3 DNA: TGTGCCAGCAGTCATGACAGGGACTACGAGCAGTACTTC.

Only a few counts were recorded for this clone. The DNA of the CDR3 is TGTGCCAGCAGCGTAGGCAGGAACACTGAAGCTTTCTTT. Translated: CASSVGRNTEAFF. The V call is TRBV9, the J call TRBJ1-1, with D unresolved. The germline V gene has CDR1 SGDLS and CDR2 YYNGEE. The CDR3 has 13 residues. The germline V and J ends were trimmed by 0 bases and 1 base, with 4 bases remaining between them.

The genes are TRBV7-6 and TRBJ2-7; D may be TRBD2 (6 bases). This CDR3 contains 16 residues. The germline V and J ends were trimmed by 6 bases and 4 bases, with 22 bases remaining between them. Looked up from germline, CDR1 is SGHVS and CDR2 is FNYEAQ. The CDR3 reads CASSRPLRGSSYEQYF. CDR3 coding DNA: TGTGCCAGCAGTCGACCCCTGCGGGGCAGCAGTTACGAGCAGTACTTC.

V gene TRBV7-6 combines with J gene TRBJ1-3, with D possibly being TRBD1 (5 bases). Germline lookup yields CDR1 SGHVS and CDR2 FNYEAQ. V was trimmed by 2 bases and J by 9 bases, leaving 32 bases between them. This CDR3 is built from 20 residues. DNA of the CDR3: TGTGCCAGCAGCTTACCCTCGAGGGACGGAGATAAAGGAGGGTCGAGCACCATATATTTT. Protein: CASSLPSRDGDKGGSSTIYF.

DNA of the CDR3: TGTGCCTGGAGGGCCCCGGGACTAGCTCGAAGGACCCAGTACTTC. Translated, it gives CAWRAPGLARRTQYF. The V call is TRBV30, the J call TRBJ2-5; 9 bases agree with TRBD2. Looked up from germline, CDR1 is GTSNPN and CDR2 is SVGIG (reference sequence). This CDR3 has 15 residues. The ends lost 3 bases at V and 7 bases at J; junction bases unmatched: 12.

The V call is TRBV6-5, the J call TRBJ1-2, with TRBD1 matching 9 bases. J lost 9 bases, V lost 4 bases, and 6 bases had no gene match. CDR1 and CDR2 (germline): MNHEY, SVGAGI. The CDR3 runs to 13 residues. The DNA for the CDR3 is TGTGCCAGCAGTTGGACAGGGGAAGAGAGCTACACCTTC. Its translation is CASSWTGEESYTF.

V gene TRBV5-1 combines with J gene TRBJ2-7, with unresolved D. V was pared by 3 bases and J by 0 bases, with 7 bases between. This CDR3 spans 13 amino acids. Germline V CDR1 and CDR2: SGHRS, YFSETQ. CDR3 residues: CASSSSPSYEQYF. CDR3 bases: TGCGCCAGCAGCTCATCCCCCTCCTACGAGCAGTACTTC.

The CDR3 loop is CASSGGEGQPYEQYF. The CDR3 coding sequence is TGTGCCAGCAGCGGCGGTGAGGGACAACCCTACGAGCAGTACTTC. The chain has TRBV9 and TRBJ2-7; D possibly corresponds to TRBD1 (6 bases). V shed 3 bases and J shed 2 bases, with 15 bases lying between them. The CDR3 sequence is 15 residues long. CDR1 and CDR2 (germline): SGDLS, YYNGEE.